Presented here are 30 T cell receptor beta chains from one specimen sequenced in a study of blood T cell repertoires in COVID-19 (TCRdb year 2020). Library preparation was by the immunoSEQ multiplex PCR assay. TCRdb mirrors the immuneACCESS table, restricted to in-frame sequences. Some clones are absent from its copies; in checked studies, under half trace to an unresolved V gene, and the reason for the others is unknown. In this sample the table shows about 180,000 clones, roughly nine tenths of which occur a single time. The ten top clones hold roughly 20% of the sample. Sequencing was carried out using peripheral blood. The receptors were sampled from a man in his 70s with active or convalescent COVID-19.

The chain employs TRBV18 and TRBJ1-6; 7 bases align to TRBD1. Trimming removed 1 base from V and 7 bases from J; junction bases left unmatched: 4. The CDR3 consists of 15 residues. From germline, CDR1 is KGHSH and CDR2 LQKENI. The CDR3: CASSPRGDRNSPLHF. The DNA for the CDR3 is TGTGCCAGCTCACCACGGGGGGACAGAAATTCACCCCTCCACTTT.

V usage is TRBV7-2 and J usage is TRBJ2-3; D is possibly TRBD2 (6 bases). Germline CDR1 SGHTA, CDR2 FQGNSA. The length of the CDR3 is 16 residues. Trimming removed 1 base from V and 2 bases from J, with 13 bases in between. The CDR3 nucleotides are TGTGCCAGCAGCTTAGGGAGGGGCGGGGCCACAGATACGCAGTATTTT. Translating gives CASSLGRGGATDTQYF.

The J gene is TRBJ1-1, the V gene TRBV5-1, with 7 bases identical to TRBD1. There are 15 residues in the CDR3. With V trimmed by 3 bases and J by 0 bases, 5 bases remained unmatched. Germline V CDR1 and CDR2: SGHRS, YFSETQ. Written as DNA, the CDR3 is TGCGCCAGCAGCTCCCAAACAGGGGTGAACACTGAAGCTTTCTTT. Translating gives CASSSQTGVNTEAFF.

This chain uses TRBV5-5 with TRBJ1-1, with D unclear. The V gene lost 7 bases and the J gene lost 1 base, with 5 bases spanning the gap. Germline V gene sequence: CDR1 SGHKS, CDR2 YYEKEE (reference sequence). The CDR3 loop spans 11 amino acids. The CDR3 DNA follows: TGTGCCAGCTGGAGGAACACTGAAGCTTTCTTT. Amino acid sequence: CASWRNTEAFF.

Comment on this clone: The junction differs from germline at one of its ends, possibly a read error. J is TRBJ1-1 and V is TRBV7-9; D is uncertain. Germline lookup yields CDR1 SEHNR and CDR2 FQNEAQ (reference sequence). The CDR3 totals 12 residues. The CDR3: CASSLFPSPVSF. Here the CDR3 DNA reads TGTGCCAGCAGCTTATTTCCCAGTCCCGTATCTTTT. The complete variable domain, with remaining parts taken from reference TRBV7-9 and TRBJ1-1, reads DTGVSQNPRHKITKRGQNVTFRCDPISEHNRLYWYRQTLGQGPEFLTYFQNEAQLEKSRLLSDRFSAERPKGSFSTLEIQRTEQGDSAMYLCASSLFPSPVSFGQGTRLTVV.

This chain connects TRBV10-1 to TRBJ2-3; 7 bases match TRBD1. CDR1 is WNHNN and CDR2 is SYGVQD in the germline V gene (reference sequence). After removal of 0 bases from V and 3 bases from J, the junction contained 3 bases not matched to a gene. The CDR3 contains 15 residues. For the CDR3, the DNA is TGCGCCAGCAGTGAGTCGATCAGGGGGACAGATACGCAGTATTTT. Translating gives CASSESIRGTDTQYF.

The rearrangement links TRBV5-1 to TRBJ2-1, with 8 nucleotides matching TRBD2. This CDR3 comprises 17 residues. V was pared by 3 bases and J by 0 bases, with 8 bases of the junction left unmatched. The germline gives CDR1 SGHRS, CDR2 YFSETQ. The CDR3 reads CASSWGIAGSSYNEQFF. CDR3 coding DNA: TGCGCCAGCAGCTGGGGGATAGCGGGGAGCTCCTACAATGAGCAGTTCTTC.

The rearrangement joins TRBV15 to TRBJ2-7; 11 bases align to TRBD2. Germline CDR1 and CDR2: LNHNV and YYDKDF (reference sequence). The CDR3 is made up of 14 amino acids. V lost 9 bases to trimming and J lost 2 bases; unmatched junction nucleotides: 6. CDR3 in amino acids: CATSRSGRAYEQYF. As DNA, the CDR3 is TGTGCCACGAGCCGTAGCGGGAGGGCCTACGAGCAGTACTTC.

V and J are TRBV15 and TRBJ1-6, with D possibly matching TRBD1 (6 bases). V lost 6 bases and J 7 bases, leaving 13 bases between the germline ends. Looked up from germline, CDR1 is LNHNV and CDR2 is YYDKDF (reference sequence). The CDR3 is made up of 14 amino acids. CDR3 DNA sequence: TGTGCCACCAGAACAGGGTTGCGGAATTCACCCCTCCACTTT. This sequence encodes CATRTGLRNSPLHF.

The chain has TRBV5-5 and TRBJ1-2, with TRBD1 identical over 8 bases. From germline, CDR1 is SGHKS and CDR2 YYEKEE (reference sequence). The CDR3 extends over 14 amino acids. With V trimmed by 2 bases and J by 3 bases, 3 bases remained unmatched. CDR3 loop: CASSFGQGDYGYTF. Here the CDR3 DNA reads TGTGCCAGCAGCTTCGGACAGGGTGACTATGGCTACACCTTC.

The V and J genes are TRBV7-2 and TRBJ1-2; D gene ambiguous. This CDR3 has 15 amino acids. Trimming removed 2 bases at V and 4 bases at J, with 14 bases between. Looked up from germline, CDR1 is SGHTA and CDR2 is FQGNSA. The CDR3 sequence is CASSLSGQSFYGYTF. Written as DNA, the CDR3 is TGTGCCAGCAGCTTATCTGGGCAGTCGTTCTATGGCTACACCTTC.

The chain links TRBV7-2 to TRBJ1-1, with D possibly matching TRBD1 (6 bases). V was shortened by 4 bases and J by 0 bases, with 12 bases between the two germline ends. Germline CDR1 is SGHTA and CDR2 is FQGNSA. CDR3 size: 15 residues. This CDR3 is CASSSQGHLNTEAFF. CDR3 sequence (DNA): TGTGCCAGCAGCTCCCAGGGACACCTGAACACTGAAGCTTTCTTT.

The chain combines TRBV6-6 with TRBJ1-1, with D possibly being TRBD1 (5 bases). This CDR3 comprises 15 residues. V lost 2 bases and J 0 bases, leaving 10 bases between the germline ends. CDR1 MNHNY and CDR2 SVGAGI come from the germline V gene (reference sequence). In nucleotides, the CDR3 is TGTGCCAGCAGTTACGGGGGAGGCGTGAACACTGAAGCTTTCTTT. Its protein is CASSYGGGVNTEAFF.

This clone was seen just once. In DNA, the CDR3 is TGTGCCAGCAGCCGCTGGGACAGGCTCGACACTGAAGCTTTCTTT. As protein: CASSRWDRLDTEAFF. V gene TRBV7-9 combines with J gene TRBJ1-1; TRBD1 matches at 8 bases. Germline V gives CDR1 SEHNR, CDR2 FQNEAQ (reference sequence). V trimming: 5 bases; J trimming: 3 bases; junction bases outside the gene matches: 8. The CDR3 totals 15 residues.

The chain is built from TRBV11-2 and TRBJ2-6, with 9 bases aligning to TRBD1. Germline V gene data show CDR1 as SGHAT and CDR2 as FQNNGV. This CDR3 is built from 19 residues. V dropped 4 bases and J dropped 0; count of bases not matched to a gene: 10. The CDR3 DNA sequence: TGTGCCAGCAGCTCAACCCCCGGGACAGGGATCTCTGGGGCCAACGTCCTGACTTTC. The encoded protein is CASSSTPGTGISGANVLTF.

This clone was seen once. The V call is TRBV5-1, the J call TRBJ1-3, with no clear D. Germline assignment: CDR1 SGHRS and CDR2 YFSETQ. This CDR3 is 16 amino acids long. V was cut by 1 base and J by 0 bases, with 11 bases left in between. CDR3 in amino acids: CASSLPDLSSGNTIYF. CDR3 sequence (DNA): TGCGCCAGCAGCTTGCCCGACTTGAGCTCTGGAAACACCATATATTTT.

This chain joins TRBV11-2 and TRBJ2-1; the match to TRBD1 covers 10 bases. V lost 1 base, J lost 6 bases, and 3 bases stayed unmatched. The CDR3 length is 15 residues. Germline V gene sequence: CDR1 SGHAT, CDR2 FQNNGV. The CDR3 loop reads CASSLGTGGGNEQFF. In DNA form, the CDR3 reads TGTGCCAGCAGCTTAGGGACAGGGGGAGGCAATGAGCAGTTCTTC.

A few counts support this clone. The chain couples TRBV6-6 to TRBJ1-5, with TRBD1 identical over 12 bases. The V gene's germline CDR1 is MNHNY and CDR2 SVGAGI (reference sequence). V lost 6 bases to trimming and J lost 7 bases; unmatched junction nucleotides: 7. CDR3 size: 15 residues. This chain's CDR3 is CASSSRGTGGQPQHF. The CDR3 DNA reads TGTGCCAGCAGCTCCCGTGGGACAGGGGGCCAGCCCCAGCATTTT.

The gene calls are TRBV20-1 and TRBJ1-6; D gene uncertain. The CDR3 is made up of 15 amino acids. Germline CDR1 is DFQATT and CDR2 is SNEGSKA (reference sequence). The V and J ends lost 3 bases and 5 bases respectively, with 14 bases between them. CDR3 coding DNA: TGCAGTGCTAGTCGGGGAGGGAGGAATAATTCACCCCTCCACTTT. The encoded protein is CSASRGGRNNSPLHF.

This clone was detected once. This chain joins TRBV19 and TRBJ1-6; 10 nucleotides align to TRBD1. V was clipped by 4 bases and J by 10 bases; unmatched bases: 7. Germline V gene lookup returns CDR1 LNHDA and CDR2 SQIVND (reference sequence). The length of the CDR3 is 15 residues. Here the CDR3 DNA reads TGTGCCAGTAGTAACGACAGGGGGCTGAGATCACCCCTCCACTTT. Protein product: CASSNDRGLRSPLHF.

The chain employs TRBV6-2 or TRBV6-3 and TRBJ1-1; D is unresolved. CDR1 and CDR2 from the germline V gene are MNHEY and SVGEGT. Trimming took off 2 bases at V and 0 bases at J, with 13 bases between the two ends. CDR3 length equals 16 residues. The CDR3 region has the DNA TGTGCCAGCAGTTACGGTTTGAGAGGGCTGAACACTGAAGCTTTCTTT. Translating gives CASSYGLRGLNTEAFF.

This rearrangement joins TRBV30 to TRBJ1-5; tentatively, D is TRBD1 (5 bases). There are 14 residues in the CDR3. From germline, CDR1 is GTSNPN and CDR2 SVGIG (reference sequence). Trimming removed 0 bases from V and 6 bases from J, with 12 bases in between. CDR3 loop: CAWSVRQGAQPQHF. The CDR3 DNA follows: TGTGCCTGGAGTGTTAGGCAGGGCGCTCAGCCCCAGCATTTT.

The genes are TRBV18 and TRBJ2-7; 14 nucleotides agree with TRBD2. In germline, CDR1 is KGHSH, CDR2 LQKENI. This CDR3 region has 17 residues. V trimming: 0 bases; J trimming: 5 bases; junction bases outside the gene matches: 6. The CDR3 spells CASSPPRLAGGSDEQYF. The CDR3 coding sequence is TGTGCCAGCTCACCACCTAGACTAGCGGGAGGGTCCGACGAGCAGTACTTC.

V usage is TRBV18 and J usage is TRBJ1-5, with a tentative D call TRBD1 (5 bases). CDR3 size: 15 residues. CDR1 and CDR2 from the germline V gene are KGHSH and LQKENI. The V end lost 3 bases, the J end lost 0 bases, and 9 bases lay between the germline ends. CDR3: CASSPGTNSNQPQHF. Written as DNA, the CDR3 is TGTGCCAGCTCACCGGGGACTAATAGCAATCAGCCCCAGCATTTT.

The CDR3 is CASSTGTRGEQFF. Written as DNA, the CDR3 is TGTGCCAGCAGTACAGGGACTAGGGGGGAGCAGTTCTTC. The chain combines TRBV2 with TRBJ2-1, with 8 bases aligning to TRBD2. Trimming at V came to 5 bases and at J to 10 bases, leaving 7 bases not matched to a gene. This CDR3 has 13 amino acids. The germline CDR1 and CDR2 sequences are SNHLY and FYNNEI.

The rearrangement joins TRBV9 to TRBJ2-7; D gene unclear. V gave up 4 bases and J gave up 3 bases, with 11 bases separating them. The CDR3 consists of 13 residues. The germline gives CDR1 SGDLS, CDR2 YYNGEE. The CDR3 sequence is CASSPLPGYEQYF. CDR3 sequence (DNA): TGTGCCAGCAGCCCCCTTCCGGGCTACGAGCAGTACTTC.

The CDR3 spells CASSLQGLGGNTIYF. DNA of the CDR3: TGTGCCAGCAGCCTACAGGGTTTAGGAGGAAACACCATATATTTT. The V call is TRBV2, the J call TRBJ1-3, with D perhaps matching TRBD1 (6 bases). The CDR3 has 15 residues. Looked up from germline, CDR1 is SNHLY and CDR2 is FYNNEI. Trimming stripped 6 bases from V and 4 bases from J, with 16 bases between.

The chain uses TRBV7-9 and TRBJ2-7; the D is unclear. This CDR3 contains 13 residues. Germline-derived CDR1 and CDR2 are SEHNR and FQNEAQ (reference sequence). Trimming cost V 1 base and J 3 bases, with 7 bases left between them. The CDR3 DNA follows: TGTGCCAGCAGCTTAGAAGACAACTACGAGCAGTACTTC. It is translated as CASSLEDNYEQYF. Variable domain in full (rest from reference TRBV7-9 and TRBJ2-7): DTGVSQNPRHKITKRGQNVTFRCDPISEHNRLYWYRQTLGQGPEFLTYFQNEAQLEKSRLLSDRFSAERPKGSFSTLEIQRTEQGDSAMYLCASSLEDNYEQYFGPGTRLTVT.

This clone appeared a single time. CDR3 in DNA: TGTGCCAGCAGTCCCGTAGGGGTGAGTCCCCTCCACTTT. It yields the protein CASSPVGVSPLHF. This chain joins TRBV27 and TRBJ1-6, with D possibly matching TRBD1 (5 bases). The CDR3 is made up of 13 amino acids. Germline lookup yields CDR1 MNHEY and CDR2 SMNVEV (reference sequence). The V gene lost 5 bases and the J gene lost 13 bases, with 15 bases spanning the gap.

The rearrangement joins TRBV11-2 to TRBJ1-4, with D possibly being TRBD1 (6 bases). The ends were cut back, 1 base at V and 5 bases at J, with 11 bases in the middle. The germline V gene encodes CDR1 SGHAT and CDR2 FQNNGV. The CDR3 contains 15 residues. The CDR3 DNA reads TGTGCCAGCAGCTTAGGACAGGAGGCGAATGAAAAACTGTTTTTT. Its protein product is CASSLGQEANEKLFF.